These T cell receptor beta chains were read from a single sample in a study of cytomegalovirus exposure and HLA in healthy donors. The assay was immunoSEQ multiplex PCR, and TCRdb's table has in-frame clones only and misses some. The sample lists 99,000 or so clones, roughly 80% occurring once. Sample: PBMCs. All receptors come from a man aged 55 to 70 in good health and CMV-seropositive. The CDR3 runs from the conserved cysteine through the conserved F or W. Fields, in order: D gene, J gene, V gene, clone size, CDR3 protein, CDR3 DNA. The D gene is left open where the match is weak. Expanded clones are given a class, and other clones once, few, many or no size at all.

d_gene: NA
j_gene: TRBJ2-5
v_gene: TRBV5-6
abundance: NA
CDR3aa: CASSLGRVEGRAAQYF
CDR3nt: TGTGCCAGCAGCCTCGGCAGGGTGGAGGGCAGAGCGGCCCAGTACTTC

d_gene: NA
j_gene: TRBJ2-7
v_gene: TRBV14
abundance: NA
CDR3aa: CASSQVQGGEQYF
CDR3nt: TGTGCCAGCAGCCAAGTCCAGGGCGGTGAGCAGTACTTC

d_gene: NA
j_gene: TRBJ2-7
v_gene: TRBV19
abundance: NA
CDR3aa: CASSARSTYEQYF
CDR3nt: TGTGCCAGTAGTGCTAGATCGACCTACGAGCAGTACTTC

d_gene: TRBD1
j_gene: TRBJ1-2
v_gene: TRBV13
abundance: NA
CDR3aa: CASSWTGLAYGYTF
CDR3nt: TGTGCCAGCAGCTGGACAGGGTTGGCCTATGGCTACACCTTC

d_gene: NA
j_gene: TRBJ2-7
v_gene: TRBV5-8
abundance: NA
CDR3aa: CASTHDSRAASYEQYF
CDR3nt: TGTGCCAGCACCCATGACAGTCGGGCCGCTAGCTACGAGCAGTACTTC

d_gene: NA
j_gene: TRBJ2-5
v_gene: TRBV28
abundance: NA
CDR3aa: CASTTTKETQYF
CDR3nt: TGTGCCAGCACCACTACAAAGGAGACCCAGTACTTC

d_gene: NA
j_gene: TRBJ2-2
v_gene: TRBV11-2
abundance: once
CDR3aa: CASSLYPGELFF
CDR3nt: TGTGCCAGCAGCTTATATCCCGGGGAGCTGTTTTTT

d_gene: NA
j_gene: TRBJ2-7
v_gene: TRBV18
abundance: NA
CDR3aa: CASSPPGSSYEQYF
CDR3nt: TGTGCCAGCTCACCACCGGGGAGCTCCTACGAGCAGTACTTC

d_gene: TRBD1
j_gene: TRBJ1-3
v_gene: TRBV11-2
abundance: NA
CDR3aa: CASSPRRTGLDTIYF
CDR3nt: TGTGCCAGCAGCCCTAGACGGACAGGGCTGGACACCATATATTTT

d_gene: TRBD2
j_gene: TRBJ2-5
v_gene: TRBV7-9
abundance: once
CDR3aa: CASSPMTSGGRETQYF
CDR3nt: TGTGCCAGCAGCCCCATGACTAGCGGGGGTCGAGAGACCCAGTACTTC

d_gene: NA
j_gene: TRBJ2-7
v_gene: TRBV7-3
abundance: NA
CDR3aa: CASSLTAPQEQYF
CDR3nt: TGTGCCAGCAGCTTAACCGCCCCCCAGGAGCAGTACTTC

d_gene: NA
j_gene: TRBJ1-1
v_gene: TRBV9
abundance: NA
CDR3aa: CASSVGAGWNTEAFF
CDR3nt: TGTGCCAGCAGCGTAGGGGCAGGGTGGAACACTGAAGCTTTCTTT

d_gene: NA
j_gene: TRBJ1-3
v_gene: TRBV7-9
abundance: NA
CDR3aa: CTLGQGNGNTIYF
CDR3nt: TGTACCCTGGGGCAGGGGAATGGAAACACCATATATTTT

d_gene: TRBD1
j_gene: TRBJ1-2
v_gene: TRBV5-1
abundance: NA
CDR3aa: CASSRDRGSYGYTF
CDR3nt: TGCGCCAGCAGCCGTGACAGGGGGTCGTATGGCTACACCTTC

d_gene: TRBD1
j_gene: TRBJ2-6
v_gene: TRBV11-2
abundance: NA
CDR3aa: CASSPGTGGSGANVLTF
CDR3nt: TGTGCCAGCAGCCCCGGGACAGGGGGCTCTGGGGCCAACGTCCTGACTTTC

d_gene: NA
j_gene: TRBJ2-7
v_gene: TRBV7-9
abundance: NA
CDR3aa: CASSPTGAYEQYF
CDR3nt: TGTGCCAGCAGCCCGACAGGAGCCTACGAGCAGTACTTC

d_gene: NA
j_gene: TRBJ1-6
v_gene: TRBV21-1
abundance: NA
CDR3aa: CASSCGTSSYNSPLHF
CDR3nt: TGTGCCAGCAGCTGCGGGACTAGCTCCTATAATTCACCCCTCCACTTT

d_gene: TRBD1
j_gene: TRBJ2-7
v_gene: TRBV19
abundance: NA
CDR3aa: CASSIDGGQLRGYEQYF
CDR3nt: TGTGCCAGTAGTATAGATGGGGGACAGCTAAGAGGCTACGAGCAGTACTTC

d_gene: NA
j_gene: TRBJ2-5
v_gene: TRBV6-1
abundance: once
CDR3aa: CASSGTAYQETQYF
CDR3nt: TGTGCCAGCAGTGGGACAGCGTACCAAGAGACCCAGTACTTC

d_gene: NA
j_gene: TRBJ2-5
v_gene: TRBV4-1
abundance: NA
CDR3aa: CASSQVGLAVETQYF
CDR3nt: TGCGCCAGCAGCCAAGTTGGCCTAGCTGTGGAGACCCAGTACTTC

d_gene: NA
j_gene: TRBJ1-6
v_gene: TRBV27
abundance: NA
CDR3aa: CASSLSPVIPGGSPLHF
CDR3nt: TGTGCCAGCAGTTTGTCCCCGGTTATACCGGGTGGATCACCCCTCCACTTT

d_gene: NA
j_gene: TRBJ2-1
v_gene: TRBV9
abundance: few
CDR3aa: CASSVDPASSYNEQFF
CDR3nt: TGTGCCAGCAGCGTAGATCCAGCGAGCTCCTACAATGAGCAGTTCTTC

d_gene: NA
j_gene: TRBJ1-5
v_gene: TRBV6-1
abundance: NA
CDR3aa: CASSEAIAGFGKRDQPQHF
CDR3nt: TGTGCCAGCAGTGAAGCGATCGCAGGGTTCGGTAAAAGGGATCAGCCCCAGCATTTT

d_gene: NA
j_gene: TRBJ2-5
v_gene: TRBV29-1
abundance: once
CDR3aa: CSVGVGGSETQYF
CDR3nt: TGCAGCGTCGGGGTTGGGGGGTCGGAGACCCAGTACTTC

d_gene: NA
j_gene: TRBJ1-5
v_gene: TRBV2
abundance: few
CDR3aa: CASRALDSNQPQHF
CDR3nt: TGTGCCAGCAGGGCCTTGGACAGTAATCAGCCCCAGCATTTT

d_gene: NA
j_gene: TRBJ1-3
v_gene: TRBV25-1
abundance: NA
CDR3aa: CASSEERSGNTIYF
CDR3nt: TGTGCCAGCAGTGAAGAGAGGTCTGGAAACACCATATATTTT

d_gene: TRBD2
j_gene: TRBJ2-6
v_gene: TRBV29-1
abundance: few
CDR3aa: CSVLAGDGGANVLTF
CDR3nt: TGCAGCGTGCTAGCGGGCGACGGGGGGGCCAACGTCCTGACTTTC

d_gene: TRBD1
j_gene: TRBJ1-4
v_gene: TRBV5-1
abundance: NA
CDR3aa: CASSLATGGEKLFF
CDR3nt: TGCGCCAGCAGCTTGGCAACAGGGGGTGAAAAACTGTTTTTT

d_gene: TRBD2
j_gene: TRBJ2-7
v_gene: TRBV4-1
abundance: NA
CDR3aa: CASSPGGRGAYYEQYF
CDR3nt: TGCGCCAGCTCACCGGGAGGACGTGGGGCTTACTACGAGCAGTACTTC

d_gene: NA
j_gene: TRBJ2-6
v_gene: TRBV28
abundance: NA
CDR3aa: CASSLNGLSSGANVLTF
CDR3nt: TGTGCCAGCAGTTTAAACGGGTTAAGCTCTGGGGCCAACGTCCTGACTTTC

d_gene: TRBD1
j_gene: TRBJ1-5
v_gene: TRBV10-2
abundance: NA
CDR3aa: CASSDGQGSSQPQHF
CDR3nt: TGCGCCAGCAGTGACGGACAGGGAAGTAGTCAGCCCCAGCATTTT

d_gene: TRBD1
j_gene: TRBJ1-2
v_gene: TRBV18
abundance: NA
CDR3aa: CASSPGQGRYGYTF
CDR3nt: TGTGCCAGCTCACCGGGACAGGGGCGCTATGGCTACACCTTC

d_gene: TRBD2
j_gene: TRBJ2-1
v_gene: TRBV11-2
abundance: NA
CDR3aa: CASSPVSSGGSLQFF
CDR3nt: TGTGCCAGCAGCCCAGTCTCTAGCGGGGGGTCCCTGCAGTTCTTC

d_gene: TRBD1
j_gene: TRBJ2-7
v_gene: TRBV13
abundance: NA
CDR3aa: CASSWDREGEQYF
CDR3nt: TGTGCCAGCAGCTGGGACAGGGAGGGCGAGCAGTACTTC

d_gene: TRBD1
j_gene: TRBJ2-7
v_gene: TRBV11-2
abundance: medium-sized
CDR3aa: CASGTGGYEQYF
CDR3nt: TGTGCCAGCGGGACAGGGGGCTACGAGCAGTACTTC

d_gene: NA
j_gene: TRBJ1-3
v_gene: TRBV7-9
abundance: NA
CDR3aa: CASSSPRSRNTIYF
CDR3nt: TGTGCCAGCAGCTCCCCTCGGAGTCGAAACACCATATATTTT

d_gene: TRBD1
j_gene: TRBJ1-1
v_gene: TRBV19
abundance: NA
CDR3aa: CASSEGQNTEAFF
CDR3nt: TGTGCCAGTAGTGAGGGACAGAACACTGAGGCTTTCTTT

d_gene: TRBD1
j_gene: TRBJ1-2
v_gene: TRBV10-3
abundance: NA
CDR3aa: CAISDHVPGGANYGYTF
CDR3nt: TGTGCCATCAGTGATCACGTCCCAGGGGGAGCTAACTATGGCTACACCTTC

d_gene: NA
j_gene: TRBJ2-7
v_gene: TRBV10-3
abundance: NA
CDR3aa: CASSTGSYEQYF
CDR3nt: TGTGCCTCCTCGACAGGCTCCTACGAGCAGTACTTC

d_gene: TRBD1
j_gene: TRBJ1-6
v_gene: TRBV30
abundance: NA
CDR3aa: CAWNRQGHSPLHF
CDR3nt: TGTGCCTGGAATAGACAGGGCCACTCACCCCTCCACTTT

d_gene: NA
j_gene: TRBJ1-2
v_gene: TRBV19
abundance: few
CDR3aa: CASTGSKGYGYTF
CDR3nt: TGTGCCAGTACAGGGTCTAAGGGGTATGGCTACACCTTC

d_gene: TRBD1
j_gene: TRBJ1-5
v_gene: TRBV19
abundance: NA
CDR3aa: CASSMGDRGLYQPQHF
CDR3nt: TGTGCCAGTAGTATGGGGGACAGGGGGCTTTATCAGCCCCAGCATTTT